This entry features one TCR beta chain sequence. Its antigen remains undetermined. The germline gene is not matched at one end of the junction; a read error may be the cause. The cohort consisted of 666 healthy bone marrow donors. All cohort members were sampled while nominally healthy, although unrecorded immune exposures were likely present. The donor was CMV seronegative and was included in the group of about 350 seronegative cohort members. Each donor provided a peripheral blood sample, and peripheral blood mononuclear cells were used for TCR beta sequencing. The Qiagen DNeasy Blood Extraction Kit was used to extract genomic DNA from the blood cell samples. This sample is part of a study of cytomegalovirus exposure and HLA in healthy donors (dated by TCRdb to the late 2010s). With respect to the entire study: According to an earlier analysis of 550 to 700 of the donors, about 179 million T cells yielded roughly 110 million unique TCR beta sequences and approximately 300 Gb of sequence data. Roughly 310 gigabases of sequencing data and 80 million or so unique TCR sequences were included in an early release covering about 600 HLA-typed donors. The genetic ancestry cluster associated with self-reported Caucasian donors included around 76% of the roughly 360 genotyped donors. The study aimed to test whether cataloging public T cell receptors could reveal signatures of past pathogen exposure. The study profiled the T cell repertoires of about 720 subjects by immunosequencing and related them to cytomegalovirus serostatus. Besides the first cohort of around 700 subjects, a separate validation cohort made up of some 110 different subjects was used. The study combined high-throughput TCR immunosequencing, statistical association of individual TCRs with disease status, and machine learning to predict cytomegalovirus infection status. A later analysis re-examined previously published TCR beta repertoires from 610 or so donors and added high-resolution HLA genotyping to investigate patterns of TCR occurrence. Rather than using new phenotypic data, the later analysis identified candidate immune exposures from TCR beta sequences and from how often those sequences occurred across donors. An earlier analysis of approximately 640 of the donors applied high-throughput TCR beta sequencing to assess whether each TCR beta V gene segment acted as functional or pseudogenic. Alongside the repertoire data, information on donor age, sex, ethnicity and CMV serostatus was compiled. In a later genetic analysis, genome-wide SNP genotypes for about 55% of the roughly 670 donors were used, and that subset was treated as a discovery cohort. Every repertoire in the discovery cohort had been generated on one and the same sequencing platform. HLA typing covered class I and class II loci at four-digit resolution. The number of typed donors differed by locus: roughly 629-640 for A, B, C, DRB1 and DQB1; approximately 520 for DQA1; 606 for DPA1; and some 430 for DPB1. A handful of DR-DQ haplotypes were treated as single units for association and clustering because of strong linkage in the cohort. On average, around 200,000 unique TCR beta nucleotide sequences were sequenced per donor among fewer than 500 genotyped donors of the cohort, with 15% to 20% of those sequences being non-productive.

Libraries were made using the immunoSEQ multiplex PCR assay. For the multiplex PCR, a mixture combining 60 forward primers for TCR Vbeta segments and 13 reverse primers for TCR Jbeta segments was used. A multiplex PCR assay on genomic DNA amplified the CDR3 region of rearranged TCR beta genes. Amplified TCR beta libraries were sequenced as 87-base-pair reads on the Illumina HiSeq System. The paper's processing steps were these. A later analysis counted 65 million to 90 million unique TCR beta chains across the 640 or so repertoires, and some 11 million of these chains were shared by at least two donors. Raw reads were error-corrected and collapsed into unique sequences with a nearest-neighbor algorithm that merged closely related sequences to remove PCR and sequencing errors. CDR3 sequences were aligned to IMGT reference sequences to assign V, D and J gene segments. For a sequence to be retained, a match of at least six nucleotides was required to both a V gene segment and a J gene segment. A rearrangement was called productive if the CDR3 had no stop codons and remained in frame with V and J, and every other rearrangement was called non-productive. Following IMGT convention, CDR3 was defined as the stretch from the second conserved V-encoded cysteine up to the conserved J-encoded phenylalanine. The earlier analysis of some 540 of the donors excluded any sequence lacking an unambiguous match to a single V gene segment. An earlier analysis of a few hundred of the donors classified V segments as functional when productive rearrangements were above 56.7% and as segregating when the standard deviation between donors was above 5%. A statistical classification framework was built for diagnosing cytomegalovirus status from the catalog of TCR beta chain sequences. In a later analysis, TCR nucleotide sequences were compared against IMGT/GENE-DB human TR gene sequences so that V and J genes could be assigned. The TCRdist pipeline was used in a later analysis to assign CDR3 sequences and most-parsimonious VDJ recombination scenarios. In a later analysis, every TCR beta chain was defined by the combination of its CDR3 amino acid sequence and its V-gene family, and reads without a unique V-gene family were dropped. In a later analysis, approximately 590 highly shared, low-generation-probability nucleotide sequences were removed to address suspected cross-contamination and a sequencing artifact. For each public chain, a later analysis derived a clonal expansion index from normalized ranks of inferred template counts within each repertoire. In a later analysis, generation probabilities were computed with a VDJ recombination model fitted to out-of-frame rearrangements, and the resulting probabilities were checked against IGoR. In a later analysis, TCR-TCR, TCR-HLA and TCR-CMV co-occurrence was scored with hypergeometric tests, and a repertoire-size bias correction was applied to TCR pairs. To estimate false discovery rates, a later analysis permuted the HLA or CMV assignments 20 times. In a later analysis, co-occurring TCRs were grouped using DBSCAN, with TCRdist sequence similarity added in when clustering inside HLA-allele-positive subsets. Repertoires with fewer than 30,000 or more than 120,000 public chains, plus five repertoires with anomalous nucleotide sharing, were excluded from co-occurrence clustering. TCRdb limited this immuneACCESS table to in-frame rearrangements with V and J called. A share of clones is missing; checked studies link under half to unresolved V genes, and the rest is unexplained. V and J calls and clone size follow that table, whereas D and trimming were derived from the DNA. This sample is represented by around 140,000 clones; roughly 79% of them were singletons. 1.3% to 1.5% of the sample is taken by the ten largest.

From its cysteine to its phenylalanine, the CDR3 spans 17 amino acids. Of all the DNA, just the CDR3 is kept, 51 bases in frame from base 1. CDR1 is given as SEHNR and CDR2 as FQNEAQ, both from the germline V gene (reference sequence). The paper's findings and limits, for the study overall: Across donors, most TCR sequences were observed very rarely, whereas some public TCRs were present in many individuals. It was suggested by the authors that the approach could potentially be generalized to other disease states and immunological phenotypes. A group of highly shared sequence variants was considered likely to be a technical artifact of the sequencing pipeline. Some IMGT-functional V segments, including TRBV6-2 and TRBV6-3, could not be distinguished by the 87-base-pair reads and were therefore excluded. Cytomegalovirus status was reported to be diagnosed by the classifier with high specificity and sensitivity in both the original and validation cohorts. Because HLA typing was unavailable for some donors at each locus, only the typed subset was used in association tests. A further reported finding was that TCR beta sequences accurately predicted the HLA-A and HLA-B alleles for most subjects in the first cohort. Most CMV-associated TCR beta chains appeared to be HLA-restricted in a later analysis, and the HLA associations seemed to be driven largely by CMV exposure. An association between a missense DCLRE1C variant and V-gene and J-gene trimming of TCR beta chains was found in a later genetic analysis and replicated in an independent cohort. Some 16 rarely observed V segments, including chromosome 9 orphons, were excluded from the earlier analysis of approximately 600 of the donors because counts were too low. A later analysis found that HLA-associated TCR beta chains were more clonally expanded and had lower generation probabilities than equally common non-associated chains. A later analysis found that TCR association rates varied across HLA loci, with DRB1 alleles showing the most associated TCRs and HLA-C alleles the fewest. Broadly in line with IMGT annotations, most TCR beta V segments showed up in productive rearrangements about 87% or about 30% of the time in an earlier analysis of around 600 of the donors. Sequencing depth was assumed to be roughly uniform across donors in the presence/absence analyses, though that assumption may not hold. Immune exposure information for the cohort was limited to CMV serostatus. When HLA alleles, especially DR and DQ, strongly co-occurred, attributing TCR associations to individual alleles was difficult. This cohort had only TCR beta chains sequenced, and the lack of alpha or paired-chain data limited which features could be detected. Linkage disequilibrium might explain the correlated functional status among segregating V segments, but an unknown experimental factor could not be excluded. Compared with the roughly 720-donor mean, donors in an Asian-associated ancestry cluster had fewer N-insertions in productive TCRs, according to a later genetic analysis. A later analysis associated 16,951 TCR beta sequences with specific HLA alleles at a false discovery rate of 0.05. In a later analysis, several top co-occurrence clusters were reported to appear linked to parvovirus B19, influenza, CMV and Epstein-Barr virus. Three of the identified cytomegalovirus-associated TCR beta chains were confirmed in vitro to be specific for cytomegalovirus antigens. In the study, approximately 150 TCR beta chains were listed as associated with cytomegalovirus.

This sequence was found in a woman aged 40 to 49 in good health and CMV-seronegative. The sequencing input was PBMCs. The rearranged chain carries TRBV7-9 and TRBJ1-2; 7 bases in the junction line up with TRBD1. The nucleotide sequence reads as follows: TGTGCCAGCAGCTTAGGAGAGATGAGGGGGCCTAAATATGGCTACACCTTC. It encodes CASSLGEMRGPKYGYTF.